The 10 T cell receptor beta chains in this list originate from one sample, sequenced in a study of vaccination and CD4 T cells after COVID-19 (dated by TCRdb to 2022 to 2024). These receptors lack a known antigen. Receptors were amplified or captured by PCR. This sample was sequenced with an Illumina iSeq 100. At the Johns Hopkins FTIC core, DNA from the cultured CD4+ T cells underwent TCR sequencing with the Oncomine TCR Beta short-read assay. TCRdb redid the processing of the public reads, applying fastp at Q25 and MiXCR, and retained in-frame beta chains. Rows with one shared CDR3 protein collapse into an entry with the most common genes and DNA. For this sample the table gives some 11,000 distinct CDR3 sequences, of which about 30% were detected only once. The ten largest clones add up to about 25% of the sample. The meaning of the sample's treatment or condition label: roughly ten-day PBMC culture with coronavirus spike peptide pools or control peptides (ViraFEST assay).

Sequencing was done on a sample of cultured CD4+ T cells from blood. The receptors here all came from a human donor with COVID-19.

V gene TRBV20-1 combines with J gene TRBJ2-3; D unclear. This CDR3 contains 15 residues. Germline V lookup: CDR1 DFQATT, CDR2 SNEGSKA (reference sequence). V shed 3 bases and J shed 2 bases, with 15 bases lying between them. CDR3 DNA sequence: TGCAGTGCTAGGTTTCCCTCCGGCTACACAGATACGCAGTATTTT. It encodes CSARFPSGYTDTQYF.

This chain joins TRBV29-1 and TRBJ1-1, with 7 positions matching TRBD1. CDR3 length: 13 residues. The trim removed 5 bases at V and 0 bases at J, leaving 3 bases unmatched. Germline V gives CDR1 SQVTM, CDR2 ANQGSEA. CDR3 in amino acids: CSVTGDMNTEAFF. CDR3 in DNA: TGCAGCGTTACAGGGGACATGAACACTGAAGCTTTCTTT. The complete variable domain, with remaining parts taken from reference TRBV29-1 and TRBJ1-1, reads SAVISQKPSRDICQRGTSLTIQCQVDSQVTMMFWYRQQPGQSLTLIATANQGSEATYESGFVIDKFPISRPNLTFSTLTVSNMSPEDSSIYLCSVTGDMNTEAFFGQGTRLTVV.

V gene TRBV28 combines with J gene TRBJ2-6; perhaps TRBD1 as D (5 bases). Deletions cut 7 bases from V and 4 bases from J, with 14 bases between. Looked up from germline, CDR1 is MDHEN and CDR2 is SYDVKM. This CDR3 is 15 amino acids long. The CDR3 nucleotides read TGTGCCAGCATTAAATCAGGGTCGGGGGCCAACGTCCTGACTTTC. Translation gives CASIKSGSGANVLTF.

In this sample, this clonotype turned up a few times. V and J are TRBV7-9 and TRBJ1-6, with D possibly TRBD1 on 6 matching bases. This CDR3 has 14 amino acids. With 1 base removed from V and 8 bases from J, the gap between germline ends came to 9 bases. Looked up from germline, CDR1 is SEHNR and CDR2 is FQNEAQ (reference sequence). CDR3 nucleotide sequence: TGTGCCAGCAGCTTAGACAGGGCGCATTCACCCCTCCACTTT. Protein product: CASSLDRAHSPLHF.

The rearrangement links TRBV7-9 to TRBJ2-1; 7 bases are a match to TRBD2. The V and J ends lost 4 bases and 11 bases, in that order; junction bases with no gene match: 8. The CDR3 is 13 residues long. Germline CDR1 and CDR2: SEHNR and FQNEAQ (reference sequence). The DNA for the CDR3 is TGTGCCAGCAGCTCCCCCGGGAGGCCGAAGCAGTTCTTC. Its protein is CASSSPGRPKQFF.

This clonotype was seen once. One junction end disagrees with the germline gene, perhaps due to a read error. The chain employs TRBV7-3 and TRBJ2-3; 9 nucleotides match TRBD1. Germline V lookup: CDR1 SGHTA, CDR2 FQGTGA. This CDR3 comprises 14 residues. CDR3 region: CASSVTGGRNTQYF. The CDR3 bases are TGTGCCAGCAGCGTAACAGGGGGCCGGAATACGCAGTATTTT.

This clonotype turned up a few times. CDR3 bases: TGTGCCAGCAGCTTAACTAAGGGACAGGGAAAAGAGACCCAGTACTTC. Protein: CASSLTKGQGKETQYF. The chain links TRBV11-2 to TRBJ2-5; 9 bases line up with TRBD1. Unmatched junction bases numbered 7, after V lost 2 bases and J lost 3 bases. CDR3 length: 16 amino acids. Germline-derived CDR1 and CDR2 are SGHAT and FQNNGV.

In nucleotides, the CDR3 is TGCGCCAGCAGCTTCCAGGCCCCCTCCTACGAGCAGTACTTC. This codes for CASSFQAPSYEQYF. V and J are TRBV5-1 and TRBJ2-7; D not certain. Germline V gene data show CDR1 as SGHRS and CDR2 as YFSETQ. The CDR3 is made up of 14 amino acids. V shed 2 bases and J shed 0 bases, with 9 bases lying between them.

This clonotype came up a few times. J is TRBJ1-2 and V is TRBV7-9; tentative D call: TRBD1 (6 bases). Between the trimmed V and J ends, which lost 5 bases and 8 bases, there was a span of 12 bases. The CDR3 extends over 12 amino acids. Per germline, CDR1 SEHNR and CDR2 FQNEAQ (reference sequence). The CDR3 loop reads CASSPGQFGYTF. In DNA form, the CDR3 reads TGTGCCAGCAGCCCAGGACAGTTCGGCTACACCTTC.

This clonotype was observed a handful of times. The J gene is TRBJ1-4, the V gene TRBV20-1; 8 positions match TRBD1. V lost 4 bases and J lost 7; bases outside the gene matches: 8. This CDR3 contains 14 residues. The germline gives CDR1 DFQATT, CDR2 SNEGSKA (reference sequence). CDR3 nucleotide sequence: TGCAGTGCTAAAGCCGGGACAGGACCTGAAAAACTGTTTTTT. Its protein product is CSAKAGTGPEKLFF.